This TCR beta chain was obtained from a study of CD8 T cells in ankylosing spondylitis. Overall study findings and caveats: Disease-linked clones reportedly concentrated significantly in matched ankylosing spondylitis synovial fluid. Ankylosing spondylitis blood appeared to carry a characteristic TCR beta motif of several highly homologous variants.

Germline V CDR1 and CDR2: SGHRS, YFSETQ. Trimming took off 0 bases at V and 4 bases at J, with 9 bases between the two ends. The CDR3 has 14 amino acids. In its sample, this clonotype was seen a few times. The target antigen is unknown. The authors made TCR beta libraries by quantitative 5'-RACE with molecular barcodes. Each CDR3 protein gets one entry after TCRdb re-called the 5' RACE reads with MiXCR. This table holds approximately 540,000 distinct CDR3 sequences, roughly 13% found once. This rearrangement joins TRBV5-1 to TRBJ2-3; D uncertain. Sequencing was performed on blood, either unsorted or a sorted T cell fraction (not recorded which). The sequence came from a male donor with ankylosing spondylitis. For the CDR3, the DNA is TGCGCCAGCAGCTTGGCCGCAGTTGCAGATACGCAGTATTTT. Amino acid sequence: CASSLAAVADTQYF.